This T cell receptor (beta chain) comes out of a study of regulatory T cells in long-lasting Graves disease. As for time point: newly diagnosed GD, antithyroid drugs for less than 3 months. The TCR library was prepared using RNA isolated from PBMCs. The sample holds many counts of this clonotype. In germline, CDR1 is SNHLY, CDR2 FYNNEI. V was trimmed by 4 bases and J by 2 bases, leaving 3 bases between them. This CDR3 has 12 residues. Both iRepertoire HTBI primers and Arm-PCR of CDR3 regions were used to build the TCR beta libraries. TCRdb reprocessed the multiplex PCR reads via MiXCR and lists one record per CDR3 protein. The sample gives around 500,000 distinct CDR3 sequences, about 16% of which show up once; 20% to 25% is in the top ten. This sample was also put to use in a study of T cells in Graves' hyperthyroidism and ophthalmopathy. According to that study: Hyperthyroidism was newly diagnosed in patients aged 18 to 65 (duration under 2 months). From stable hyperthyroidism, ophthalmopathy was set apart by a 13 V-J model.

The chain links TRBV2 to TRBJ1-5; unclear D gene. This TCR was sampled from a middle-aged woman with Graves disease. Source: peripheral blood mononuclear cells (PBMCs), taken at new diagnosis, from a patient treated with antithyroid drugs. CDR3 sequence: CASSAGNQPQHF. The CDR3 nucleotides are TGTGCCAGCAGTGCCGGCAATCAGCCCCAGCATTTT.